The 22 T cell receptor beta chains presented below share a single source sample, sequenced in a study of T cells in Graves' hyperthyroidism and ophthalmopathy (dated by TCRdb to the late 2010s). Libraries were constructed by multiplex PCR. The instrument was an Illumina HiSeq 2000. TCR beta CDR3 regions were amplified from RNA transcripts. A first-round RT-PCR of the TCR CDR3 used the HTBI primer set with the Qiagen OneStep RT-PCR kit. TCRdb trimmed the raw reads at Q25, called clones with MiXCR and kept productive beta chains. Rows with one shared CDR3 protein collapse into an entry with the most common genes and DNA. In this sample the table shows around 450,000 distinct CDR3 sequences, approximately 14% of which occur a single time. The biggest ten clones account for around 7.3% of the sample. Sequencing was performed on blood. The source is a woman under 30 with Graves' hyperthyroidism.

In its sample, this clonotype was seen once. The chain joins TRBV12-3 or TRBV12-4 to TRBJ1-2; D is possibly TRBD1 (5 bases). The length of the CDR3 is 14 residues. Trimming cost V 3 bases and J 4 bases, with 12 bases left between them. The CDR3 DNA reads TGTGCCAGCAGTTTGAAGGCAGGGCCCTATGGCTACACCTTC. It codes for CASSLKAGPYGYTF.

This clonotype was observed many times. The chain recombines TRBV6-1 with TRBJ1-2; 10 nucleotides align to TRBD1. In germline, CDR1 is MNHNS, CDR2 SASEGT. CDR3 length: 17 amino acids. The J segment lost 0 bases and the V segment lost 5 bases, leaving 9 bases of the junction unmatched. The CDR3 region has the DNA TGTGCCAGCAGTTCGGGACAGGGGAGTAGAGCTAACTATGGCTACACCTTC. Translating gives CASSSGQGSRANYGYTF.

The chain links TRBV2 to TRBJ1-1; no clear D. V lost 9 bases, J lost 7 bases, and 15 bases lay in between. This CDR3 has 12 amino acids. Germline lookup yields CDR1 SNHLY and CDR2 FYNNEI. This chain's CDR3 is CARRSITSEAFF. In DNA, the CDR3 is TGTGCCAGGAGGTCGATTACAAGTGAAGCTTTCTTT.

This clonotype was seen repeatedly, ten times or more. The V gene is TRBV11-2, the J gene TRBJ2-4, with D unresolved. CDR3 length: 13 amino acids. Trimming took 5 bases from V and 9 from J, leaving 14 bases between them. Germline V gene sequence: CDR1 SGHAT, CDR2 FQNNGV. This CDR3 reads CASSDRLVSIQYF. The CDR3 DNA sequence: TGTGCCAGCAGCGATCGACTGGTCTCCATTCAGTACTTC.

The chain links TRBV11-3 to TRBJ2-1, with D possibly TRBD1 on 5 matching bases. The CDR3 length is 15 residues. Germline CDR1 and CDR2: SGHNT and YENEEA. The V gene lost 6 bases and the J gene lost 1 base, with 13 bases spanning the gap. DNA for the CDR3: TGTGCCAGCAGTAGGGGTGTTGCTTCCTACAATGAGCAGTTCTTC. Translated: CASSRGVASYNEQFF.

In this sample, this clonotype turned up many times. The gene calls are TRBV30 and TRBJ2-7; perhaps TRBD1 as D (5 bases). Germline values: CDR1 GTSNPN, CDR2 SVGIG (reference sequence). With 4 bases removed from V and 6 bases from J, the gap between germline ends came to 10 bases. The CDR3 is made up of 11 amino acids. The CDR3 here is CAWTAGFEQYF. CDR3 nucleotides: TGTGCCTGGACCGCAGGGTTCGAGCAGTACTTC.

The gene calls are TRBV24-1 and TRBJ1-1, with D maybe TRBD1 (6 bases). CDR3 length: 15 amino acids. Germline V gives CDR1 KGHDR, CDR2 SFDVKD. With 4 bases removed from V and 5 bases from J, the gap between germline ends came to 16 bases. DNA of the CDR3: TGTGCCACCAGTGACCCCCACCTTGGACAGACTGAAGCTTTCTTT. This encodes CATSDPHLGQTEAFF.

This clonotype was recorded once. This chain connects TRBV2 to TRBJ2-3; TRBD2 matches at 10 bases. Losses at the gene ends were 6 bases for V and 5 bases for J; bases not matched to a gene: 8. Germline V CDR1 and CDR2: SNHLY, FYNNEI. This CDR3 comprises 15 residues. The DNA of the CDR3 is TGTGCCAGCAGCAACCTAGCGGGGGATGGAGATACGCAGTATTTT. This translates into CASSNLAGDGDTQYF.

The J gene is TRBJ2-6, the V gene TRBV6-2 or TRBV6-3, with TRBD1 identical over 8 bases. Germline V CDR1 and CDR2: MNHEY, SVGEGT. V was clipped by 6 bases and J by 2 bases; unmatched bases: 6. The length of the CDR3 is 16 residues. Written as DNA, the CDR3 is TGTGCCAGCAGGACAGGGGCCTGGACTGGGGCCAACGTCCTGACTTTC. Translation: CASRTGAWTGANVLTF.

This chain uses TRBV19 with TRBJ1-5; D might be TRBD1 (5 bases). The germline V gene has CDR1 LNHDA and CDR2 SQIVND (reference sequence). The length of the CDR3 is 15 residues. The V and J ends lost 9 bases and 1 base respectively, with 16 bases between them. CDR3 DNA sequence: TGTGCCAGCAATCAGGGTAAAGGAAGCAATCAGCCCCAGCATTTT. Translation gives CASNQGKGSNQPQHF.

This clonotype was counted many times. This rearrangement joins TRBV3-1 to TRBJ2-2; D not resolved. V shed 4 bases and J shed 7 bases, with 13 bases lying between them. The length of the CDR3 is 14 residues. The germline gives CDR1 LGHDT, CDR2 YNNKEL (reference sequence). In nucleotides, the CDR3 is TGTGCCAGCAGCCCCACAGCGACCGGCGGGGAGCTGTTTTTT. As protein: CASSPTATGGELFF.

This clonotype was seen ten or more times. V and J are TRBV6-1 and TRBJ2-1, with D unresolved. Germline CDR1 and CDR2: MNHNS and SASEGT. V dropped 1 base and J dropped 6 bases, with 13 bases sitting between them. CDR3 size: 15 residues. This CDR3 reads CASSEGFGFGNEQFF. CDR3 DNA: TGTGCCAGCAGTGAAGGGTTTGGGTTTGGCAATGAGCAGTTCTTC.

The table lists this clonotype with a count of one. J is TRBJ2-7 and V is TRBV20-1, with D possibly TRBD2 on 6 matching bases. Germline loops: CDR1 DFQATT, CDR2 SNEGSKA (reference sequence). The CDR3 has 12 residues. The ends were cut back, 3 bases at V and 3 bases at J, with 9 bases in the middle. The CDR3 loop is CSASIGSYEQYF. CDR3 bases: TGCAGTGCTAGTATCGGGAGCTACGAGCAGTACTTC.

This clonotype came up many times. This chain links TRBV7-6 with TRBJ2-7, with TRBD2 matching over 9 bases. The V gene's germline CDR1 is SGHVS and CDR2 FNYEAQ. The trim removed 4 bases at V and 4 bases at J, leaving 8 bases unmatched. The CDR3 has 15 amino acids. The DNA for the CDR3 is TGTGCCAGCAGCTCTTCTAGCGGGATGTTGTACGAGCAGTACTTC. This gives the protein CASSSSSGMLYEQYF.

The sample holds many counts of this clonotype. The chain employs TRBV2 and TRBJ2-7, with a possible D match to TRBD1 (6 bases). Trimming removed 7 bases from V and 3 bases from J, with 19 bases in between. Germline CDR1 and CDR2: SNHLY and FYNNEI. This CDR3 has 15 amino acids. The CDR3 DNA follows: TGTGCCAGCAAACAAGTTGGACAGCTTGACTACGAGCAGTACTTC. Translated: CASKQVGQLDYEQYF.

This clonotype has a handful of counts. The chain links TRBV20-1 to TRBJ2-3; D perhaps matches TRBD1 (5 bases). Germline CDR1 and CDR2: DFQATT and SNEGSKA (reference sequence). The CDR3 is 11 residues long. V was pared by 6 bases and J by 7 bases, with 11 bases between. CDR3 protein: CSARPDNTQYF. DNA of the CDR3: TGCAGTGCCCGCCCGGACAATACGCAGTATTTT.

The table lists this clonotype with many counts. This chain links TRBV7-6 with TRBJ2-1; TRBD2 matches 9 bases. CDR1 and CDR2 (germline): SGHVS, FNYEAQ. With V trimmed by 2 bases and J by 0 bases, 8 bases remained unmatched. This CDR3 comprises 18 residues. The CDR3 DNA reads as TGTGCCAGCAGCTTAATCGCGGGAGGGCCTGGCTCCTACAATGAGCAGTTCTTC. Translated: CASSLIAGGPGSYNEQFF.

This clonotype was seen ten or more times. This chain uses TRBV28 with TRBJ1-2; D is unresolved. Trimming shortened V by 3 bases and J by 2 bases, and 13 bases separated the two germline ends. The CDR3 consists of 15 residues. Germline lookup yields CDR1 MDHEN and CDR2 SYDVKM. DNA of the CDR3: TGTGCCAGCAGTTTTCCATGGTCAGCCAACTATGGCTACACCTTC. This translates into CASSFPWSANYGYTF.

The V gene is TRBV6-1, the J gene TRBJ2-1, with TRBD1 matching 7 bases. This CDR3 is 11 amino acids long. Germline values: CDR1 MNHNS, CDR2 SASEGT. CDR3 nucleotide sequence: TGTGCAGGGACAGACCACAATGAGCAGTTCTTC. Its translation is CAGTDHNEQFF.

This clonotype has a count of ten or more. The rearrangement joins TRBV20-1 to TRBJ1-1; D uncertain. Trimming pared 2 bases from V and 3 bases from J, leaving 7 bases between. The CDR3 is 12 residues long. Per the germline V gene, CDR1 is DFQATT and CDR2 is SNEGSKA (reference sequence). CDR3 sequence reads: CSARLVDTEAFF. In nucleotides, the CDR3 is TGCAGTGCTAGACTGGTCGACACTGAAGCTTTCTTT.

The sample holds a few counts of this clonotype. With a much larger clone just one base away, this may be a read error. The rearrangement links TRBV11-2 to TRBJ1-4, with TRBD1 matching 9 bases. This CDR3 spans 14 amino acids. Germline lookup yields CDR1 SGHAT and CDR2 FQNNGV. CDR3 loop: CASSWTGANEELFF. The CDR3 nucleotides read TGTGCCAGCAGCTGGACAGGGGCTAATGAAGAACTGTTTTTT.

The chain recombines TRBV14 with TRBJ2-2; 8 bases fit TRBD1. Germline V gives CDR1 SGHDN, CDR2 FVKESK. The trim removed 3 bases at V and 3 bases at J, leaving 9 bases unmatched. The CDR3 is 17 residues long. The CDR3 DNA reads TGTGCCAGCAGCCAGCGGCAGGGGGCTATGTACACCGGGGAGCTGTTTTTT. As protein: CASSQRQGAMYTGELFF.